The 31 T cell receptor beta chains below all came from one sample that was sequenced in a study of T cell repertoires in cytomegalovirus infection. In TCRdb, the reads were re-called with MiXCR into one record per CDR3 protein. The sample gives some 170,000 distinct CDR3 sequences, 17% of which show up once; under 30% is in the top ten. Sequencing was performed on CD8+ T cells from PBMCs. These receptors were taken from a human donor in good health (CMV status not recorded). Some clones in this sample may be carry-over from other donors' samples.

This clonotype has only a few counts. The gene calls are TRBV6-6 and TRBJ2-5; the D call may be TRBD1 or TRBD2 (5 bases each). Looked up from germline, CDR1 is MNHNY and CDR2 is SVGAGI (reference sequence). The CDR3 extends over 15 amino acids. The V end lost 2 bases, the J end lost 5 bases, and 15 bases lay between the germline ends. The CDR3 DNA sequence: TGTGCCAGCAGTTACGGGGGAAACCCTGGGGAGACCCAGTACTTC. This codes for CASSYGGNPGETQYF.

The rearrangement uses TRBV7-9 and TRBJ1-2, with D hard to call. The V gene's germline CDR1 is SEHNR and CDR2 FQNEAQ (reference sequence). Trimming cost V 5 bases and J 0 bases, with 7 bases left between them. CDR3 length: 13 amino acids. DNA of the CDR3: TGTGCCAGCAGCCTCCGGACTAACTATGGCTACACCTTC. Its translation is CASSLRTNYGYTF.

V and J are TRBV2 and TRBJ2-1; possibly TRBD2 for D (6 bases). V was cut by 0 bases and J by 3 bases, with 9 bases left in between. Per the germline V gene, CDR1 is SNHLY and CDR2 is FYNNEI. The CDR3 spans 15 residues. The chain's CDR3 is CASSEAPSVYNEQFF. The DNA for the CDR3 is TGTGCCAGCAGTGAAGCCCCTAGCGTCTACAATGAGCAGTTCTTC.

The rearrangement links TRBV6-5 to TRBJ1-1, with 9 bases identical to TRBD1. There are 15 residues in the CDR3. Germline-derived CDR1 and CDR2 are MNHEY and SVGAGI. Trimming took 7 bases from V and 5 from J; bases not matched to a gene: 11. The CDR3 DNA reads as TGTGCCAGCAACTCAATAACAGGGGGCGTGACTGAAGCTTTCTTT. Its protein is CASNSITGGVTEAFF.

At least ten counts were recorded for this clonotype. The DNA of the CDR3 is TGTGCCAGCAGCTTAGTGGCAGCTAGCACAGATACGCAGTATTTT. Translated, it gives CASSLVAASTDTQYF. The V and J genes are TRBV7-2 and TRBJ2-3; no firm D call. The CDR3 length is 15 residues. V lost 1 base to trimming and J lost 0 bases, with 8 bases between them. Germline CDR1 SGHTA, CDR2 FQGNSA.

At least ten counts were recorded for this clonotype. The CDR3 DNA follows: TGTGCCAGCAGCGTGGAGGTGACAGGGTACAATGAGCAGTTCTTC. Translating it yields CASSVEVTGYNEQFF. The rearrangement joins TRBV7-2 to TRBJ2-1; 7 bases are shared with TRBD1. CDR3 length: 15 residues. V shed 5 bases and J 4 bases; nucleotides not matched to a gene: 8. The germline V gene has CDR1 SGHTA and CDR2 FQGNSA.

The gene calls are TRBV19 and TRBJ1-4; D may be TRBD1 (5 bases). Trimming shortened V by 0 bases and J by 0 bases, and 17 bases separated the two germline ends. Germline V gene sequence: CDR1 LNHDA, CDR2 SQIVND (reference sequence). The CDR3 sequence is 19 residues long. This chain's CDR3 is CASSIESTEYSSTNEKLFF. CDR3 sequence (DNA): TGTGCCAGTAGTATAGAGTCGACAGAGTACTCATCAACTAATGAAAAACTGTTTTTT.

The chain has TRBV12-3 or TRBV12-4 and TRBJ2-5; TRBD2 is a possible D gene (5 bases). Trimming removed 3 bases at V and 5 bases at J, with 16 bases between. There are 15 residues in the CDR3. Here the CDR3 reads CASSFRRVGGETQYF. For the CDR3, the DNA is TGTGCCAGCAGTTTTAGGCGGGTCGGCGGTGAGACCCAGTACTTC.

This clonotype turned up a few times. The chain couples TRBV7-8 to TRBJ1-2; D possibly corresponds to TRBD1 (6 bases). Germline CDR1 SGHVS, CDR2 FQNEAQ. Trimming shortened V by 4 bases and J by 7 bases, and 7 bases separated the two germline ends. The CDR3 is 11 amino acids. The CDR3 region is CASSSQGGYTF. In DNA form, the CDR3 reads TGTGCCAGCAGCTCACAGGGTGGCTACACCTTC.

This clonotype has a handful of counts. The chain links TRBV7-9 to TRBJ1-2; 8 bases align to TRBD1. The germline V gene has CDR1 SEHNR and CDR2 FQNEAQ (reference sequence). The junction had 4 bases not matched to a gene; V was cut back by 3 bases and J by 4 bases. CDR3 size: 14 residues. The CDR3 here is CASSLGQDVYGYTF. The CDR3 DNA reads TGTGCCAGCAGCTTGGGACAGGATGTCTATGGCTACACCTTC.

This clonotype was seen a handful of times. The CDR3 here is CASGTGDSEAFF. The DNA of the CDR3 is TGTGCCAGTGGGACAGGGGATTCTGAAGCTTTCTTT. The rearrangement joins TRBV7-6 to TRBJ1-1; 10 bases line up with TRBD1. Germline CDR1 and CDR2: SGHVS and FNYEAQ. This CDR3 is built from 12 residues. The V gene end was trimmed by 9 bases and the J gene end by 6 bases; junction bases not matched to a gene: 4.

This clonotype was counted only a few times. The genes are TRBV11-2 and TRBJ1-1; D ambiguous. V lost 5 bases, J lost 8 bases, and 9 bases lay in between. The CDR3 contains 11 residues. Germline V CDR1 and CDR2: SGHAT, FQNNGV. The chain's CDR3 is CASSQSREAFF. CDR3 nucleotides: TGTGCCAGCAGCCAGTCTCGGGAAGCTTTCTTT. The whole variable domain, filled in from reference TRBV11-2 and TRBJ1-1, reads EAGVAQSPRYKIIEKRQSVAFWCNPISGHATLYWYQQILGQGPKLLIQFQNNGVVDDSQLPKDRFSAERLKGVDSTLKIQPAKLEDSAVYLCASSQSREAFFGQGTRLTVV.

This sequence joins TRBV5-1 and TRBJ2-3; 9 nucleotides match TRBD2. Germline CDR1 is SGHRS and CDR2 is YFSETQ. The CDR3 contains 18 residues. V dropped 4 bases and J dropped 2; count of bases not matched to a gene: 14. The CDR3 region is CASSLRLAGTSYTDTQYF. The CDR3 DNA reads TGCGCCAGCAGCCTCCGGCTAGCGGGGACTTCCTACACAGATACGCAGTATTTT.

In its sample, this clonotype was seen a few times. This CDR3 is CASSPTTGAEEKLFF. The CDR3 DNA reads as TGCGCCAGCAGTCCCACGACAGGTGCAGAGGAAAAACTGTTTTTT. This chain links TRBV23-1 with TRBJ1-4, with a weak D call TRBD1 (6 bases). TRBV23-1 is known as an ORF, though its function is uncertain. The CDR3 is 15 amino acids. V lost 4 bases, J lost 8 bases, and 17 bases lay in between.

J is TRBJ1-1 and V is TRBV19, with 8 nucleotides matching TRBD1. The CDR3 length is 16 residues. V lost 1 base, J lost 1 base, and 5 bases stayed unmatched. In germline, CDR1 is LNHDA, CDR2 SQIVND (reference sequence). CDR3 DNA sequence: TGTGCCAGTAGTATAGCTTGGACAGGGTCGAACACTGAAGCTTTCTTT. Protein product: CASSIAWTGSNTEAFF. The full variable domain, its missing parts supplied by reference TRBV19 and TRBJ1-1, is DGGITQSPKYLFRKEGQNVTLSCEQNLNHDAMYWYRQDPGQGLRLIYYSQIVNDFQKGDIAEGYSVSREKKESFPLTVTSAQKNPTAFYLCASSIAWTGSNTEAFFGQGTRLTVV.

This clonotype showed up just a few times. This chain joins TRBV7-2 and TRBJ2-7; 13 positions match TRBD2. Losses at the gene ends were 2 bases for V and 2 bases for J; bases not matched to a gene: 12. The CDR3 contains 19 residues. Germline assignment: CDR1 SGHTA and CDR2 FQGNSA. The CDR3 DNA reads as TGTGCCAGCAGCTTAATGGGGGGACTAGCGGGACTAAGCGCCTACGAGCAGTACTTC. Protein sequence: CASSLMGGLAGLSAYEQYF.

The J gene is TRBJ2-1, the V gene TRBV6-5, with D unresolved. Germline-derived CDR1 and CDR2 are MNHEY and SVGAGI. V lost 6 bases to trimming and J lost 4 bases, with 13 bases between them. The CDR3 totals 14 residues. The CDR3 reads CASSRNEPYNEQFF. Written as DNA, the CDR3 is TGTGCCAGCAGCCGGAACGAACCATACAATGAGCAGTTCTTC.

The chain is built from TRBV6-2 or TRBV6-3 and TRBJ1-1; D is uncertain. Germline CDR1 and CDR2: MNHEY and SVGEGT. Trimming removed 0 bases from V and 1 base from J, with 6 bases in between. This CDR3 comprises 14 residues. In DNA, the CDR3 is TGTGCCAGCAGTTACTCGACCACGAACACTGAAGCTTTCTTT. As protein: CASSYSTTNTEAFF.

This rearrangement joins TRBV7-6 to TRBJ2-5; D gene unclear. The ends were cut back, 1 base at V and 5 bases at J, with 14 bases in the middle. Germline V gives CDR1 SGHVS, CDR2 FNYEAQ. The CDR3 runs to 15 residues. The CDR3, as DNA: TGTGCCAGCAGCTTAGAGGCCAGGTCGGCCGAGACCCAGTACTTC. This sequence encodes CASSLEARSAETQYF. The full variable domain, its missing parts supplied by reference TRBV7-6 and TRBJ2-5, is GAGVSQSPRYKVTKRGQDVALRCDPISGHVSLYWYRQALGQGPEFLTYFNYEAQQDKSGLPNDRFSAERPEGSISTLTIQRTEQRDSAMYRCASSLEARSAETQYFGPGTRLLVL.

This clonotype has a handful of counts. V is TRBV12-3 or TRBV12-4 and J is TRBJ2-7; maybe TRBD1 (5 bases). CDR3 size: 13 residues. With 2 bases removed from V and 3 bases from J, the gap between germline ends came to 8 bases. The CDR3 sequence: CASSLNRIYEQYF. Written as DNA, the CDR3 is TGTGCCAGCAGTTTAAACAGGATCTACGAGCAGTACTTC.

This clonotype appeared a few times. This sequence joins TRBV28 and TRBJ1-5; tentative D call: TRBD1 (6 bases). Trimming cost V 2 bases and J 6 bases, with 11 bases left between them. Germline-derived CDR1 and CDR2 are MDHEN and SYDVKM. There are 14 residues in the CDR3. CDR3 protein: CASSLRGYIQPQHF. Here the CDR3 DNA reads TGTGCCAGCAGTTTAAGGGGGTATATTCAGCCCCAGCATTTT.

This clonotype was counted at least ten times. The V call is TRBV7-9, the J call TRBJ2-3; TRBD2 matches at 10 bases. Germline V gene data show CDR1 as SEHNR and CDR2 as FQNEAQ (reference sequence). The CDR3 loop spans 16 amino acids. J was trimmed by 4 bases and V by 3 bases; bases with no gene match: 7. The CDR3 DNA sequence: TGTGCCAGCAGCTTTCCCGGGACTAGCGATGCAGATACGCAGTATTTT. This encodes CASSFPGTSDADTQYF.

The gene calls are TRBV15 and TRBJ1-4; D call uncertain. The V gene's germline CDR1 is LNHNV and CDR2 YYDKDF (reference sequence). The CDR3 contains 16 residues. Trimming left V 5 bases short and J 0 bases short, with 13 bases between. DNA for the CDR3: TGTGCCACCAGCGGGGAGAGGTTCGCAACTAATGAAAAACTGTTTTTT. Translating it yields CATSGERFATNEKLFF.

The rearrangement links TRBV7-9 to TRBJ2-1; 13 nucleotides match TRBD2. The V segment lost 2 bases and the J segment 7 bases; nucleotides outside the gene matches: 8. CDR1 is SEHNR, CDR2 FQNEAQ, per germline (reference sequence). There are 17 residues in the CDR3. The CDR3 coding sequence is TGTGCCAGCAGCTTAAGGACTAGCGGGGGCCCCCTGAATGAGCAGTTCTTC. Residues: CASSLRTSGGPLNEQFF.

This clonotype was seen a few times. The V and J genes are TRBV7-2 and TRBJ2-2; TRBD2 agrees at 7 bases. The CDR3 is 17 residues long. Trimming took 3 bases from V and 0 from J; bases not matched to a gene: 7. The germline V gene has CDR1 SGHTA and CDR2 FQGNSA. DNA for the CDR3: TGTGCCAGCAGCTTGGGGGTTCTAGCGGCGAACACCGGGGAGCTGTTTTTT. Translation: CASSLGVLAANTGELFF.

This clonotype was seen a handful of times. The J gene is TRBJ1-1, the V gene TRBV28; 9 nucleotides line up with TRBD1. With 4 bases clipped from V and 7 bases from J, the junction kept 4 bases outside the gene matches. The CDR3 is 13 amino acids. Per germline, CDR1 MDHEN and CDR2 SYDVKM. The CDR3 reads CASSSGQGIEAFF. The CDR3 DNA sequence: TGTGCCAGCAGTTCAGGACAGGGGATTGAAGCTTTCTTT.

The V call is TRBV5-4, the J call TRBJ2-7; 7 bases map to TRBD1. Germline CDR1 SGHNT, CDR2 YYREEE (reference sequence). The CDR3 is 15 residues long. The V gene end was trimmed by 4 bases and the J gene end by 1 base; junction bases not matched to a gene: 8. CDR3 nucleotides: TGTGCCAGCAGCGGCGTCGGGACAGATTCCTACGAGCAGTACTTC. Translation gives CASSGVGTDSYEQYF.

The V and J genes are TRBV7-2 and TRBJ2-7, with 11 bases aligning to TRBD1. Germline CDR1 is SGHTA and CDR2 is FQGNSA. This CDR3 region has 16 residues. V dropped 1 base and J dropped 4; count of bases not matched to a gene: 6. As DNA, the CDR3 is TGTGCCAGCAGCTTAGAGGACAGGGGGCCGAGGTACGAGCAGTACTTC. Protein sequence: CASSLEDRGPRYEQYF.

This clonotype was recorded a few times. The chain links TRBV14 to TRBJ2-5, with unresolved D. Germline CDR1 and CDR2: SGHDN and FVKESK. This CDR3 is 18 amino acids long. Trimming stripped 1 base from V and 1 base from J, with 19 bases between. The DNA for the CDR3 is TGTGCCAGCAGCCAAGGTGTTAGCTCCTCCGGACCCCAAGAGACCCAGTACTTC. It translates to CASSQGVSSSGPQETQYF.

This clonotype was counted only a few times. The genes are TRBV7-6 and TRBJ2-7; possible D gene TRBD2, 7 bases. Deletions cut 5 bases from V and 6 bases from J, with 17 bases between. The CDR3 consists of 14 residues. Germline V gives CDR1 SGHVS, CDR2 FNYEAQ. CDR3 region: CASSAGAGAAEQYF. CDR3 DNA: TGTGCCAGCAGCGCTGGCGCGGGGGCGGCCGAGCAGTACTTC.

The V and J genes are TRBV20-1 and TRBJ1-2; perhaps TRBD1 as D (5 bases). Trimming pared 2 bases from V and 2 bases from J, leaving 6 bases between. Germline assignment: CDR1 DFQATT and CDR2 SNEGSKA (reference sequence). This CDR3 spans 12 amino acids. The CDR3 region is CSARHRNYGYTF. CDR3 DNA: TGCAGTGCTAGACACAGGAACTATGGCTACACCTTC.